The clone carrying this T cell receptor beta chain was observed a handful of times. Its target is not known. The PBMCs were sourced from fresh peripheral blood (about 9.7 ml). The data belong to a study of T cells in Graves' hyperthyroidism and ophthalmopathy. Study summary: Peripheral blood samples were taken at initial diagnosis, prior to any treatment. The study's findings and limits: Most thyroid clonotypes expanded above 0.001 appeared in blood too.

Trimming left V 2 bases short and J 1 base short, with 16 bases between. This CDR3 is 16 amino acids long. The germline V gene encodes CDR1 DFQATT and CDR2 SNEGSKA (reference sequence). Using RNA transcripts as the source, TCR beta CDR3 regions were amplified. The HTBI primer set drove a first-round RT-PCR of the TCR CDR3. TCRdb re-derived calls from the multiplex PCR reads in MiXCR, one entry per CDR3 protein. The sample yields more than 550,000 distinct CDR3 sequences, roughly a sixth seen once. The clonotype was recovered from a woman in her fifties or sixties with Graves' hyperthyroidism that later progressed to Graves' ophthalmopathy. This sequence joins TRBV20-1 and TRBJ2-3, with D possibly TRBD2 on 6 matching bases. Sequenced material: blood. CDR3 nucleotide sequence: TGCAGTGCTAGATTCCCCCGGGGGAGACGCACAGATACGCAGTATTTT. Translation: CSARFPRGRRTDTQYF.